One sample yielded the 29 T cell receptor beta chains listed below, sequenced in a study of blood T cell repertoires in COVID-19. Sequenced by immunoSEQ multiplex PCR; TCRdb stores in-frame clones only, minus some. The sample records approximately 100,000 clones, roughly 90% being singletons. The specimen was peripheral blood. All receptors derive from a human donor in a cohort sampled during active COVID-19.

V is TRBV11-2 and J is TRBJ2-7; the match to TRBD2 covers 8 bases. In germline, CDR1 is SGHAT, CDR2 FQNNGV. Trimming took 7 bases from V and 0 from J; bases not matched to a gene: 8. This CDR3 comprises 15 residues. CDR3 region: CASNPSGGISYEQYF. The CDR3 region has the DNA TGTGCCAGCAACCCCTCGGGGGGGATCTCCTACGAGCAGTACTTC.

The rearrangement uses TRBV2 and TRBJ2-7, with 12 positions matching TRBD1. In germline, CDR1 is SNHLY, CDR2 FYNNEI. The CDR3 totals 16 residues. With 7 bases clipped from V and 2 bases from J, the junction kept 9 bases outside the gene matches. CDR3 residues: CASTQRGQGATYEQYF. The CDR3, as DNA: TGTGCCAGCACCCAGAGGGGACAGGGGGCGACCTACGAGCAGTACTTC.

In DNA, the CDR3 is TGCAGCGTTGAATCCGGCCCCCCAGGGGCCCCACCGAGCTCCTACGAGCAGTACTTC. It yields the protein CSVESGPPGAPPSSYEQYF. This chain uses TRBV29-1 with TRBJ2-7; D is perhaps TRBD1 (6 bases). CDR3 size: 19 residues. CDR1 and CDR2 from the germline V gene are SQVTM and ANQGSEA. V gave up 2 bases and J gave up 0 bases, with 26 bases separating them.

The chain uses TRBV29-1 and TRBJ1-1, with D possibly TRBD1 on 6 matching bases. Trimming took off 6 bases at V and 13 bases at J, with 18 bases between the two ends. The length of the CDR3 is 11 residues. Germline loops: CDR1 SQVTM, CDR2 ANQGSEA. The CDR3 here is CSVPTGHTVFF. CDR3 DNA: TGCAGCGTCCCGACGGGACACACCGTTTTCTTT.

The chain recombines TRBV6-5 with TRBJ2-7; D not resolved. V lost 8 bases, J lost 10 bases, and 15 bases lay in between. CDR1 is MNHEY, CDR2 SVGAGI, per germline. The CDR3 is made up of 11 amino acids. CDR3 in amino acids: CASSWVEFQYF. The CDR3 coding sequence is TGTGCCAGCTCCTGGGTGGAGTTCCAGTACTTC.

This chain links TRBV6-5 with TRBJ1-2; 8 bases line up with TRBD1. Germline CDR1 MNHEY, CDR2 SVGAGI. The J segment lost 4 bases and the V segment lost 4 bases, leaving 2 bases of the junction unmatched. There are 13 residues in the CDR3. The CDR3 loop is CASSWTGFYGYTF. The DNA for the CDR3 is TGTGCCAGCAGTTGGACAGGGTTCTATGGCTACACCTTC.

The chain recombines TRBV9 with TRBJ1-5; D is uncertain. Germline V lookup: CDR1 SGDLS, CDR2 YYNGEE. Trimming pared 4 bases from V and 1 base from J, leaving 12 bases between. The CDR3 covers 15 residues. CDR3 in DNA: TGTGCCAGCAGCCTCGGGGTTAACAGCAATCAGCCCCAGCATTTT. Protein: CASSLGVNSNQPQHF. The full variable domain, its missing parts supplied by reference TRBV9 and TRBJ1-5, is DSGVTQTPKHLITATGQRVTLRCSPRSGDLSVYWYQQSLDQGLQFLIQYYNGEERAKGNILERFSAQQFPDLHSELNLSSLELGDSALYFCASSLGVNSNQPQHFGDGTRLSIL.

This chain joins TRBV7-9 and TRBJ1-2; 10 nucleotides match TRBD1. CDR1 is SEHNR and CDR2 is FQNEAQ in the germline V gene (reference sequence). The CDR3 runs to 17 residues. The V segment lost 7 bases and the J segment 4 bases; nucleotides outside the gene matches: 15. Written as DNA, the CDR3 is TGTGCCAGCACCTCCTGGGGGACAGGGGCCTCCGCCTATGGCTACACCTTC. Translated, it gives CASTSWGTGASAYGYTF.

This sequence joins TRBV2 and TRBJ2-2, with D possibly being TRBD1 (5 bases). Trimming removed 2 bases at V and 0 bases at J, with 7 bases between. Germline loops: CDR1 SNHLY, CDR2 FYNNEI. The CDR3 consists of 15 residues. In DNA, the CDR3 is TGTGCCAGCAGTGAACAGGGTCCGAACACCGGGGAGCTGTTTTTT. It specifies CASSEQGPNTGELFF.

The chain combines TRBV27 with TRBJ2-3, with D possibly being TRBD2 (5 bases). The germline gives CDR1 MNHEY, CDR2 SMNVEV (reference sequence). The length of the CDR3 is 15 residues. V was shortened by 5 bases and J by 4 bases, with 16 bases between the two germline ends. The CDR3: CASSLGVEGADTQYF. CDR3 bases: TGTGCCAGCAGTCTCGGCGTCGAGGGTGCAGATACGCAGTATTTT.

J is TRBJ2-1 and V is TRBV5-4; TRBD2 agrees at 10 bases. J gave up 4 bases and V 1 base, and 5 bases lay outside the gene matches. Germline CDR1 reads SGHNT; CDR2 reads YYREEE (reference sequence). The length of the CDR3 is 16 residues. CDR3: CASSLKSGGAYNEQFF. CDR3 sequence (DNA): TGTGCCAGCAGCTTGAAAAGCGGGGGGGCGTACAATGAGCAGTTCTTC.

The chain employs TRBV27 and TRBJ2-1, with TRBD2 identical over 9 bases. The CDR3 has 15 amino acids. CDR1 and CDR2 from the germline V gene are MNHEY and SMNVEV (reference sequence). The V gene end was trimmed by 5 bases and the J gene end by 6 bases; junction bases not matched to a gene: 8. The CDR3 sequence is CASSEAGGGFNEQFF. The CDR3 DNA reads TGTGCCAGCAGTGAAGCGGGAGGCGGGTTCAATGAGCAGTTCTTC.

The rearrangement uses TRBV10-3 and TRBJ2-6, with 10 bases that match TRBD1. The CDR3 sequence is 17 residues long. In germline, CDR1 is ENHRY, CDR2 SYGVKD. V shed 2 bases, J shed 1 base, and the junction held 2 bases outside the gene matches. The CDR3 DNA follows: TGTGCCATCAGTGAGGGACAGGGGGGATCTGGGGCCAACGTCCTGACTTTC. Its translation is CAISEGQGGSGANVLTF.

As DNA, the CDR3 is TGTGCCACCAGTGATTCCCGGGACTACCTCCCATATGGCTACACCTTC. Translating gives CATSDSRDYLPYGYTF. This chain connects TRBV24-1 to TRBJ1-2; D is possibly TRBD1 (5 bases). V gave up 2 bases and J gave up 5 bases, with 17 bases separating them. CDR3 length: 16 amino acids. Germline lookup yields CDR1 KGHDR and CDR2 SFDVKD.

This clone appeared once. The DNA of the CDR3 is TGTGCCAGCAGCTTGTTTCCTTCAGGGGACACAGATACGCAGTATTTT. Residues: CASSLFPSGDTDTQYF. The chain uses TRBV5-6 and TRBJ2-3, with D perhaps TRBD1 (6 bases). CDR3 size: 16 residues. Germline V gene sequence: CDR1 SGHDT, CDR2 YYEEEE. Trimming pared 1 base from V and 2 bases from J, leaving 14 bases between.

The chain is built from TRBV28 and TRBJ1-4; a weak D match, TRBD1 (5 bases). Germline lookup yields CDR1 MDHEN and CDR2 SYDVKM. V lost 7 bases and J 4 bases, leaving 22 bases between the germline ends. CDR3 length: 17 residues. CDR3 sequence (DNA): TGTGCCAGCACCCCGGCCCCACAGGTGGGATATAATGAAAAACTGTTTTTT. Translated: CASTPAPQVGYNEKLFF.

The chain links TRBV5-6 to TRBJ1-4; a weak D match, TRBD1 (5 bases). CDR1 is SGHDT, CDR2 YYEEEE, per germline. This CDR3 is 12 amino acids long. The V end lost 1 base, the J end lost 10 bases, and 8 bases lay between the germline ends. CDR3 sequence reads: CASSLFGGKLFF. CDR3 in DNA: TGTGCCAGCAGCTTGTTCGGGGGAAAACTGTTTTTT.

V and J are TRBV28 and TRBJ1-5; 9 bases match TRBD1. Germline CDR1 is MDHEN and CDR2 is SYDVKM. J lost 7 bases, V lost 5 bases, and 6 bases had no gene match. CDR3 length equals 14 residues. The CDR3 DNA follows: TGTGCCAGCAGTCCAGGGACAGGGACACAGCCCCAGCATTTT. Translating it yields CASSPGTGTQPQHF. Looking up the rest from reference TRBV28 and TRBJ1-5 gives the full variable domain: DVKVTQSSRYLVKRTGEKVFLECVQDMDHENMFWYRQDPGLGLRLIYFSYDVKMKEKGDIPEGYSVSREKKERFSLILESASTNQTSMYLCASSPGTGTQPQHFGDGTRLSIL.

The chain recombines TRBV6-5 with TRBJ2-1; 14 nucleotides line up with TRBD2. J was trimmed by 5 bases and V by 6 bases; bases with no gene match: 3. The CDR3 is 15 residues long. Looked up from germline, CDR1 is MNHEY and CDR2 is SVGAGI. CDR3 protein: CASRRTSGGNNEQFF. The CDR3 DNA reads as TGTGCCAGCAGACGGACTAGCGGGGGGAACAATGAGCAGTTCTTC.

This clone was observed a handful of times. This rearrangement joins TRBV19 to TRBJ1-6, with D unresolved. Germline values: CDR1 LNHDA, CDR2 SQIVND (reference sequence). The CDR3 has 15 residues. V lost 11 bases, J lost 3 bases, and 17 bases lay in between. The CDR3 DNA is TGTGCCGCGGGGTTTGTACAAAACTATAATTCACCCCTCCACTTT. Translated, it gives CAAGFVQNYNSPLHF.

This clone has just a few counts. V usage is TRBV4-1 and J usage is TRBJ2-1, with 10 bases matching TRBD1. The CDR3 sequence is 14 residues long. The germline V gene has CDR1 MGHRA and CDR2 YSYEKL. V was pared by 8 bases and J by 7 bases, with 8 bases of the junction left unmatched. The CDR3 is CASRRDRGVNEQFF. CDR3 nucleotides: TGCGCCAGCCGCCGGGACAGGGGTGTGAATGAGCAGTTCTTC.

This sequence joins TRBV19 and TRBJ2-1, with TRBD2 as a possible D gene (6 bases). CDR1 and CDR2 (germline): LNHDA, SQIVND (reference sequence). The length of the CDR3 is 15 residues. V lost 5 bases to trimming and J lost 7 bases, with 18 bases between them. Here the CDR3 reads CASSDTGTGENEQFF. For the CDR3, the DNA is TGTGCCAGTAGTGATACCGGGACTGGCGAAAATGAGCAGTTCTTC.

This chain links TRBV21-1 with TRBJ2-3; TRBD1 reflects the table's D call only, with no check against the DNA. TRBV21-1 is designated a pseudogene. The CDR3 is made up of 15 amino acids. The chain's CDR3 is CASRKGHPSTDTQYF. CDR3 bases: TGTGCCAGCAGGAAGGGACACCCAAGCACAGATACGCAGTATTTT.

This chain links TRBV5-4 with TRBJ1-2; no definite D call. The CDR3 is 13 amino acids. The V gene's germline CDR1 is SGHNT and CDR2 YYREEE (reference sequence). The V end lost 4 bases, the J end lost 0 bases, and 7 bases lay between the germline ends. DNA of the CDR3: TGTGCCAGCAGCAAGACACCTAACTATGGCTACACCTTC. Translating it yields CASSKTPNYGYTF.

The CDR3 bases are TGTGCCAGCAGCGGACTAGCGGGGGGCCTTAAAGAGACCCAGTACTTC. Its protein product is CASSGLAGGLKETQYF. The V call is TRBV5-4, the J call TRBJ2-5; TRBD2 matches at 14 bases. V was pared by 4 bases and J by 3 bases, with 5 bases of the junction left unmatched. The germline gives CDR1 SGHNT, CDR2 YYREEE (reference sequence). The CDR3 is made up of 16 amino acids.

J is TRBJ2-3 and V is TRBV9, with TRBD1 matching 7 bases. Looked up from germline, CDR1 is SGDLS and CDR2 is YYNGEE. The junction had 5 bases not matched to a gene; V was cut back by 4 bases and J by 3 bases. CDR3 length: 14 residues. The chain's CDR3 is CASSSPTGTDTQYF. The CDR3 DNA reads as TGTGCCAGCAGCTCCCCGACAGGGACAGATACGCAGTATTTT.

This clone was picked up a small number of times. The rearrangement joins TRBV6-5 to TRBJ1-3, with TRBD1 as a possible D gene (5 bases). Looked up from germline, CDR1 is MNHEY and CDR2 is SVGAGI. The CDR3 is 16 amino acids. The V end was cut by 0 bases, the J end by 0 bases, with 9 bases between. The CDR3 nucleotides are TGTGCCAGCAGTTACTCGGGGGGGATCTCTGGAAACACCATATATTTT. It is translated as CASSYSGGISGNTIYF.

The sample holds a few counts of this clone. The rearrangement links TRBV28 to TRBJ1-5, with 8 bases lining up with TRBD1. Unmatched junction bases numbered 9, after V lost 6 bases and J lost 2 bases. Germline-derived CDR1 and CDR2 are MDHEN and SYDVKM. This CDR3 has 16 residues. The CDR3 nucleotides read TGTGCCAGCAGCGCCCAGCAGGGGGCCCGCAATCAGCCCCAGCATTTT. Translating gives CASSAQQGARNQPQHF.

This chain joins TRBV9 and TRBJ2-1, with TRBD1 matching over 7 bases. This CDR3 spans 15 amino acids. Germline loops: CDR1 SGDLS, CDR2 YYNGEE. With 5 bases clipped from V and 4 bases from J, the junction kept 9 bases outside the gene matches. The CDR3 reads CASSNRGQPYNEQFF. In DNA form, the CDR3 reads TGTGCCAGCAGTAACCGGGGACAGCCTTACAATGAGCAGTTCTTC.